This T cell receptor beta chain was recovered during a study of control samples from healthy donors and cancer patients. Measured with immunoSEQ multiplex PCR; TCRdb has only the in-frame clones, and not every one. The sample yields about 120,000 clones, approximately 88% seen once. In the case of this clone: Germline is not matched at one junction end, which may reflect a read error.

The CDR3 has 14 amino acids. CDR1 is SGHVS and CDR2 is FQNEAQ in the germline V gene. The chain has TRBV7-8 and TRBJ1-6; TRBD1 is a possible D gene (5 bases). Specimen: blood. The TCR sequence derives from a man aged 50 to 60 in good health. In DNA form, the CDR3 reads TGTGTCAGCAGCTTACAGGTTTATAATTCACCCCTCCACTTT. Its translation: CVSSLQVYNSPLHF.